Shown below are 19 T cell receptor beta chains from a single sample sequenced in a study of blood T cell repertoires in COVID-19. Generated by immunoSEQ multiplex PCR, the TCRdb table keeps only in-frame clones and is missing some. Among approximately 170,000 clones listed, over 80% were seen once. Sequenced sample: peripheral blood. The source is a man aged 65-85 years who had recovered from COVID-19.

This chain uses TRBV27 with TRBJ2-1; 13 nucleotides line up with TRBD2. Per germline, CDR1 MNHEY and CDR2 SMNVEV (reference sequence). V lost 4 bases, J lost 1 base, and 13 bases stayed unmatched. This CDR3 is 20 amino acids long. CDR3 bases: TGTGCCAGCAGTTCGAGGACTAGCGGGAGATTTTTAAGTTCCTACAATGAGCAGTTCTTC. Translation: CASSSRTSGRFLSSYNEQFF.

The rearrangement links TRBV4-1 to TRBJ1-5, with 8 bases that match TRBD1. V lost 0 bases to trimming and J lost 2 bases; unmatched junction nucleotides: 6. Germline V lookup: CDR1 MGHRA, CDR2 YSYEKL. CDR3 size: 17 residues. The DNA for the CDR3 is TGCGCCAGCAGCCAAGAGTGGACAGGGTCAGGCAATCAGCCCCAGCATTTT. This encodes CASSQEWTGSGNQPQHF.

This chain links TRBV5-1 with TRBJ2-1; possibly TRBD1 for D (6 bases). This CDR3 contains 15 residues. The germline CDR1 and CDR2 sequences are SGHRS and YFSETQ. V was clipped by 3 bases and J by 4 bases, with 14 bases between them. CDR3 coding DNA: TGCGCCAGCAGCTCCGGGGCAGGGGATTACAATGAGCAGTTCTTC. This translates into CASSSGAGDYNEQFF.

The V gene is TRBV7-2, the J gene TRBJ1-2; a weak D match, TRBD1 (6 bases). The V and J ends lost 6 bases and 0 bases respectively, with 20 bases between them. Germline V gives CDR1 SGHTA, CDR2 FQGNSA. The CDR3 runs to 17 residues. The CDR3 DNA follows: TGTGCCAGCAGTAAAACTTTGGGGGGGCCCGCTAACTATGGCTACACCTTC. Its translation: CASSKTLGGPANYGYTF.

V gene TRBV3-1 (or the pseudogene TRBV3-2) combines with J gene TRBJ1-2, with a tentative D call TRBD1 (5 bases). Germline-derived CDR1 and CDR2 are LGHDT and YNNKEL (reference sequence). Trimming removed 1 base from V and 8 bases from J, with 11 bases in between. CDR3 size: 13 residues. In DNA form, the CDR3 reads TGTGCCAGCAGCCAAGCGGGGGGAGGGGGCTACACCTTC. Its protein is CASSQAGGGGYTF.

This clone was seen only a few times. The V and J genes are TRBV18 and TRBJ2-3; 9 bases map to TRBD1. Per germline, CDR1 KGHSH and CDR2 LQKENI. J gave up 1 base and V 0 bases, and 2 bases lay outside the gene matches. The CDR3 runs to 16 residues. As DNA, the CDR3 is TGTGCCAGCTCACCACCGACAGGGGGGGGCACAGATACGCAGTATTTT. Translating gives CASSPPTGGGTDTQYF.

The V call is TRBV19, the J call TRBJ1-5, with a weak D call TRBD1 (6 bases). CDR1 LNHDA and CDR2 SQIVND come from the germline V gene (reference sequence). The length of the CDR3 is 14 residues. The ends were cut back, 5 bases at V and 5 bases at J, with 13 bases in the middle. DNA for the CDR3: TGTGCCAGTAGTGCGGACAGTGTCTATCAGCCCCAGCATTTT. This encodes CASSADSVYQPQHF.

The J gene is TRBJ1-5, the V gene TRBV5-1; D gene unclear. There are 14 residues in the CDR3. Germline V gene lookup returns CDR1 SGHRS and CDR2 YFSETQ. V shed 0 bases and J shed 2 bases, with 6 bases lying between them. CDR3 protein: CASSLEGGNQPQHF. In DNA form, the CDR3 reads TGCGCCAGCAGCTTGGAGGGAGGCAATCAGCCCCAGCATTTT.

The CDR3 protein is CASSVVAGGDETQYF. In nucleotides, the CDR3 is TGTGCCAGCAGCGTAGTAGCGGGGGGAGATGAGACCCAGTACTTC. The V and J genes are TRBV9 and TRBJ2-5; 10 nucleotides agree with TRBD2. The CDR3 is 15 residues long. V shed 0 bases and J 5 bases; nucleotides not matched to a gene: 4. Germline assignment: CDR1 SGDLS and CDR2 YYNGEE.

This chain uses TRBV4-3 with TRBJ1-2; D possibly corresponds to TRBD1 (5 bases). The CDR3 is 13 amino acids. Germline-derived CDR1 and CDR2 are LGHNA and YSLEER. Deletions cut 1 base from V and 5 bases from J, with 8 bases between. CDR3 DNA: TGCGCCAGCAGCCAAGCACAGGCGTATGGCTACACCTTC. The encoded protein is CASSQAQAYGYTF.

CDR3 sequence: CASSSDRGSYEQYF. The CDR3 coding sequence is TGTGCCAGCAGCTCTGACAGAGGCTCCTACGAGCAGTACTTC. This chain connects TRBV5-4 to TRBJ2-7; a weak D match, TRBD1 (5 bases). Germline loops: CDR1 SGHNT, CDR2 YYREEE (reference sequence). The CDR3 sequence is 14 residues long. The germline V and J ends were trimmed by 3 bases and 0 bases, with 10 bases remaining between them.

The rearrangement joins TRBV5-1 to TRBJ1-6, with 8 positions matching TRBD1. The V gene end was trimmed by 4 bases and the J gene end by 7 bases; junction bases not matched to a gene: 7. Germline CDR1 is SGHRS and CDR2 is YFSETQ. The CDR3 runs to 15 residues. The CDR3 coding sequence is TGCGCCAGCAGCATAGCAGGGGGCAGGAATTCACCCCTCCACTTT. This translates into CASSIAGGRNSPLHF.

The chain has TRBV6-5 and TRBJ1-5; D call uncertain. The CDR3 is 15 residues long. Germline V gene lookup returns CDR1 MNHEY and CDR2 SVGAGI. V lost 6 bases and J lost 4, with 16 bases in between. The DNA for the CDR3 is TGTGCCAGCAGCCTATCCGGGTCGCCTAATCAGCCCCAGCATTTT. Residues: CASSLSGSPNQPQHF.

This chain joins TRBV2 and TRBJ1-1; no firm D call. The germline gives CDR1 SNHLY, CDR2 FYNNEI. The CDR3 contains 13 residues. Between the trimmed V and J ends, which lost 4 bases and 1 base, there was a span of 7 bases. The CDR3 nucleotides read TGTGCCAGCAGTGCTGGCGGGAACACTGAAGCTTTCTTT. Amino acid sequence: CASSAGGNTEAFF.

This CDR3 is CASTGGPSTDTQYF. CDR3 nucleotide sequence: TGTGCCAGCACGGGAGGGCCCTCGACAGATACGCAGTATTTT. The chain joins TRBV6-5 to TRBJ2-3, with 8 bases aligning to TRBD2. Germline V gene sequence: CDR1 MNHEY, CDR2 SVGAGI. V was pared by 7 bases and J by 3 bases, with 6 bases of the junction left unmatched. There are 14 residues in the CDR3.

V and J are TRBV19 and TRBJ1-5; possible D gene TRBD1, 6 bases. Germline CDR1 and CDR2: LNHDA and SQIVND (reference sequence). V lost 3 bases and J lost 0, with 12 bases in between. CDR3 size: 16 residues. For the CDR3, the DNA is TGTGCCAGTAGTATCCTGCCAGGGGATAGCAATCAGCCCCAGCATTTT. This codes for CASSILPGDSNQPQHF.

The chain couples TRBV4-1 to TRBJ1-2; D is undetermined. The CDR3 has 12 amino acids. The V gene's germline CDR1 is MGHRA and CDR2 YSYEKL. V dropped 0 bases and J dropped 5 bases, with 4 bases sitting between them. The CDR3 loop reads CASSQDSYGYTF. The CDR3, as DNA: TGCGCCAGCAGCCAAGATTCGTATGGCTACACCTTC.

The rearrangement uses TRBV4-1 and TRBJ1-2; no definite D call. V dropped 1 base and J dropped 7 bases, with 16 bases sitting between them. Germline V gives CDR1 MGHRA, CDR2 YSYEKL. CDR3 length: 15 residues. CDR3: CASSQGGSKKAGYTF. The CDR3 coding sequence is TGCGCCAGCAGCCAAGGAGGTTCGAAGAAAGCTGGCTACACCTTC.

This clone was detected only once. This chain joins TRBV28 and TRBJ2-5, with D possibly being TRBD2 (6 bases). Per germline, CDR1 MDHEN and CDR2 SYDVKM. With 3 bases removed from V and 1 base from J, the gap between germline ends came to 15 bases. This CDR3 has 16 amino acids. The chain's CDR3 is CASSFASASAQETQYF. In DNA form, the CDR3 reads TGTGCCAGCAGTTTCGCTTCGGCTAGCGCCCAAGAGACCCAGTACTTC.